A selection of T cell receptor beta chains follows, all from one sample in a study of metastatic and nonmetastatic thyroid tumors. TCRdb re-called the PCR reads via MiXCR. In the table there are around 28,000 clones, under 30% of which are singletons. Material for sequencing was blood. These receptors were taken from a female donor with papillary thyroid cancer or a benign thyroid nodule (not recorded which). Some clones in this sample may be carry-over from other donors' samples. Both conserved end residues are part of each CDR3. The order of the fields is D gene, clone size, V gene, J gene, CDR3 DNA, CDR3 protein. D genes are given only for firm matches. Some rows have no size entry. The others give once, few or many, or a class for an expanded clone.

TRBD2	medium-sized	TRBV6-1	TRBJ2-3	TGTGCCGGGGGGACTAGCGGGCGCACAGATACGCAGTATTTT	CAGGTSGRTDTQYF
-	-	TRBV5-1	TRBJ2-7	TGCGCCAGCGGTACCGGCAGCGGCTACGAGCAGTACTTC	CASGTGSGYEQYF
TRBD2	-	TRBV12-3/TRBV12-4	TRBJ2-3	TGTGCCAGCACTTGGGGGGGAGCAGGTGGCACAGATACGCAGTATTTT	CASTWGGAGGTDTQYF
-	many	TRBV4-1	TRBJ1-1	TGCGCCAGCAGCCAAGAGGGGGAGGGGTGGGCCACTGAAGCTTTCTTT	CASSQEGEGWATEAFF
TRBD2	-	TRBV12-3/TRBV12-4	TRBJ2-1	TGTGCCAGCAGGAAGGCGGCGGGAGTCTACAACGAGCAGTTCTTC	CASRKAAGVYNEQFF
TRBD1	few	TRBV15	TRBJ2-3	TGTGCCACCAGCAGACCCGGGACAGGGGCTTTGGCAGATACGCAGTATTTT	CATSRPGTGALADTQYF
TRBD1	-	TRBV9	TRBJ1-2	TGTGCCAGCAGCCAGGGACAGGGGAATGGCTACACCTTC	CASSQGQGNGYTF
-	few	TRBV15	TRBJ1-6	TGTGCCACCAGCAGAGATCAAGGGGGGGCTTCACCCCTCCACTTT	CATSRDQGGASPLHF
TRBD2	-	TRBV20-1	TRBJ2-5	TGCAGTGCCCCTAAGCGGGAGTCGTCCCAAGAGACCCAGTACTTC	CSAPKRESSQETQYF
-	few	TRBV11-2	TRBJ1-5	TGTGCCAGCAGCTTAGAAAGGAGGAATCAGCCCCAGCATTTT	CASSLERRNQPQHF
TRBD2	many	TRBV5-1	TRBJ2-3	TGCGCCAGCAGCTTGTCTAGCGGGGGATTAAATACGCAGTATTTT	CASSLSSGGLNTQYF
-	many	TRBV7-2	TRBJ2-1	TGTGCCAGCAGCTTAGTTGGCGGGGTCGGCTCCTACAATGAGCAGTTCTTC	CASSLVGGVGSYNEQFF
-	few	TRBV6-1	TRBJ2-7	TGTGCCAGCACCCCCCTCGGAGGCCTGGCCTCGTACGAGCAGTACTTC	CASTPLGGLASYEQYF
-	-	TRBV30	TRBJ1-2	TGTGCCTGGAGTGTACGAAGGACTACCTATGGCTACACCTTC	CAWSVRRTTYGYTF
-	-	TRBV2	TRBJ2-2	TGTGCCAGCAGTGACGGTGGGGCCCCCGGGGAGCTGTTTTTT	CASSDGGAPGELFF
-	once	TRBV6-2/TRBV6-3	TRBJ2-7	TGTGCCAGCAGATATTTAGGCGAGCAGTACTTC	CASRYLGEQYF
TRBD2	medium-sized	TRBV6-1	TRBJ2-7	TGTGCCAGCAGTGAAGGGCTAGCGGGGTTCTACGAGCAGTACTTC	CASSEGLAGFYEQYF
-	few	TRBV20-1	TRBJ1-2	TGCAGTGCCGAAACCCGGGGGAGAGGCTACACCTTC	CSAETRGRGYTF
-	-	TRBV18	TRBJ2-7	TGTGCCAGCTCACCACCCAGGGTCCACGAGCAGTACTTC	CASSPPRVHEQYF
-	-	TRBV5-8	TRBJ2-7	TGTGCCAGCAGACTGGACGGCAGCTCCTACGAGCAGTACTTC	CASRLDGSSYEQYF
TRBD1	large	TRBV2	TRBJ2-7	TGTGCCAGCAGCGACGTAGGGGGCCTTACCTACGAGCAGTACTTC	CASSDVGGLTYEQYF
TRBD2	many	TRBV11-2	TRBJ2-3	TGTGCCAGCAGCACTCGCCGAGGAAGCGGGAGTCCAGATACGCAGTATTTT	CASSTRRGSGSPDTQYF
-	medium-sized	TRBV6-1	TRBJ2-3	TGTGCCAGCGGAAGGATTGCTACAGATACGCAGTATTTT	CASGRIATDTQYF
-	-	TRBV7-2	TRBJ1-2	TGTGCCAGCAGCTCACGGGACTATGGCTACACCTTC	CASSSRDYGYTF
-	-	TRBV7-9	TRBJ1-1	TGTGCCAGCAGCCCCTCGACTGAAGCTTTCTTT	CASSPSTEAFF
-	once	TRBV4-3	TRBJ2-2	TGCGCCAGCAGGGAAGGGGGGGAGCTGTTTTTT	CASREGGELFF
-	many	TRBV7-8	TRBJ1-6	TGTGCCAGCAGCTTGAGAGCGATTTCACCCCTCCACTTT	CASSLRAISPLHF
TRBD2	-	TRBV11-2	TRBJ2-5	TGTGCCAGCAGCGCCCGGGGGGGCAGGGGACTAGCGGGAGTCTCGCGGGAGACCCAGTACTTC	CASSARGGRGLAGVSRETQYF
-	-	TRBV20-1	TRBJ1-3	TGCAGTGCTAGGGAGTTCGGTGGGGACGGAAACACCATATATTTT	CSAREFGGDGNTIYF